The 9 T cell receptor beta chains listed next were all sequenced from one sample in a study of T cell responses to AZD1222 COVID-19 vaccine. The data were produced by immunoSEQ multiplex PCR, yet TCRdb's version contains in-frame clones alone and is incomplete. The repertoire holds some 170,000 clones, 85% to 90% seen once, with 1.5% to 2% in the top ten. The sample here was peripheral blood, taken on day 0 of AZD1222 vaccination. The receptors shown here come from an adult in good health.

The chain employs TRBV30 and TRBJ1-3; 8 bases line up with TRBD1. This CDR3 comprises 15 residues. The junction had 3 bases not matched to a gene; V was cut back by 1 base and J by 1 base. Germline V gene data show CDR1 as GTSNPN and CDR2 as SVGIG (reference sequence). CDR3 protein: CAWSGTGLSGNTIYF. As DNA, the CDR3 is TGTGCCTGGAGTGGGACAGGGTTATCTGGAAACACCATATATTTT.

This clone has only a few counts. The V gene is TRBV4-2, the J gene TRBJ1-3; no definite D call. Germline CDR1 LGHNA, CDR2 YNFKEQ. The CDR3 is 15 residues long. V lost 0 bases and J 0 bases, leaving 6 bases between the germline ends. The CDR3 nucleotides read TGTGCCAGCAGCCAAGAAGGAGGCTCTGGAAACACCATATATTTT. Amino acid sequence: CASSQEGGSGNTIYF.

The chain is built from TRBV25-1 and TRBJ1-1, with a weak D call TRBD1 (5 bases). The CDR3 sequence is 16 residues long. With 0 bases removed from V and 3 bases from J, the gap between germline ends came to 14 bases. CDR1 MGHDK and CDR2 SYGVNS come from the germline V gene. The CDR3 DNA is TGTGCCAGCAGTGAATATGGGGTTTGGGGGGACACTGAAGCTTTCTTT. This sequence encodes CASSEYGVWGDTEAFF.

The genes are TRBV19 and TRBJ1-5, with 10 positions matching TRBD1. V lost 7 bases to trimming and J lost 7 bases; unmatched junction nucleotides: 10. This CDR3 spans 15 amino acids. Germline lookup yields CDR1 LNHDA and CDR2 SQIVND (reference sequence). The CDR3 DNA reads TGTGCCAGTACCACCGGGACAGGGGCTTACCAGCCCCAGCATTTT. Encoded protein: CASTTGTGAYQPQHF.

The rearrangement uses TRBV28 and TRBJ1-2, with D possibly being TRBD1 (6 bases). The CDR3 sequence is 16 residues long. Germline values: CDR1 MDHEN, CDR2 SYDVKM. Between the trimmed V and J ends, which lost 3 bases and 0 bases, there was a span of 14 bases. CDR3 DNA sequence: TGTGCCAGCAGTTTGTCCGGGGGGCTCTCTAACTATGGCTACACCTTC. Encoded protein: CASSLSGGLSNYGYTF.

The genes are TRBV6-5 and TRBJ1-1; the D is unclear. The CDR3 is 15 amino acids. Germline CDR1 is MNHEY and CDR2 is SVGAGI. V was shortened by 2 bases and J by 1 base, with 11 bases between the two germline ends. Written as DNA, the CDR3 is TGTGCCAGCAGTTACAGACCTACGTCGAACACTGAAGCTTTCTTT. Protein: CASSYRPTSNTEAFF.

The J gene is TRBJ1-6, the V gene TRBV5-1; 9 bases fit TRBD1. Per the germline V gene, CDR1 is SGHRS and CDR2 is YFSETQ. With 4 bases clipped from V and 8 bases from J, the junction kept 7 bases outside the gene matches. CDR3 length equals 15 residues. DNA of the CDR3: TGCGCCAGCAGCGAAGGCGGGACAGGGTATTCACCCCTCCACTTT. It is translated as CASSEGGTGYSPLHF. Looking up the rest from reference TRBV5-1 and TRBJ1-6 gives the full variable domain: KAGVTQTPRYLIKTRGQQVTLSCSPISGHRSVSWYQQTPGQGLQFLFEYFSETQRNKGNFPGRFSGRQFSNSRSEMNVSTLELGDSALYLCASSEGGTGYSPLHFGNGTRLTVT.

The chain carries TRBV5-1 and TRBJ2-7, with 8 bases that match TRBD2. The CDR3 length is 13 residues. Germline CDR1 and CDR2: SGHRS and YFSETQ. Trimming cost V 4 bases and J 6 bases; bases outside gene matches: 6. The DNA of the CDR3 is TGCGCCAGCAGCCCGATCGGGGGGGGCGAGCAGTACGTC. Its protein product is CASSPIGGGEQYV.

The V and J genes are TRBV24-1 and TRBJ2-4; D is uncertain. The CDR3 covers 17 residues. V lost 4 bases, J lost 0 bases, and 15 bases lay in between. From germline, CDR1 is KGHDR and CDR2 SFDVKD. CDR3 protein: CATSDRSRRLAKNIQYF. CDR3 coding DNA: TGTGCCACCAGTGACCGTTCGCGAAGACTAGCCAAAAACATTCAGTACTTC.